This TCR beta chain was profiled in a study of beta chain features in type 1 diabetes. V dropped 6 bases and J dropped 0; count of bases not matched to a gene: 7. Germline-derived CDR1 and CDR2 are MNHNS and SASEGT. The CDR3 contains 15 residues. Turning to this clone: What it binds is unknown.

Study results and limitations: Among patients with Type 1 diabetes, TCRB CDR3s were moderately but significantly shorter in every one of the four CD4+ subsets. The VDJ junctions of type 1 diabetes patients carried fewer insertions and more deletions. No resolution was reached here on whether HLA type influences TCRB rearrangement.

Sequenced material consisted of expressed TCRB transcripts (all of the isolated RNA was reverse transcribed). Profiled with immunoSEQ multiplex PCR; TCRdb holds only in-frame clones, not every one. The sample contains under 450,000 clones, roughly 13% of which appear only once. The sequence was obtained from a man aged 25-45 years in good health. The J gene is TRBJ1-1, the V gene TRBV6-1; 7 bases are shared with TRBD1. Sequencing was performed on naive CD4+ T cells from blood. The CDR3 DNA is TGTGCCAGCAGAGAACCGGGACAGATGAACACTGAAGCTTTCTTT. As protein: CASREPGQMNTEAFF.